One and the same sample provided the 2 T cell receptor beta chains below, sequenced in a study of shared clonotypes between healthy human individuals. The data were produced by immunoSEQ multiplex PCR, yet TCRdb's version contains in-frame clones alone and is incomplete. The sample carries about 2.1 million clones, 85% to 95% recorded once. CD8 cells regarded as naive lacked CD45RO, were positively chosen for CCR7, and omitted terminally differentiated effector memory CD45RA+ cells. The sequenced sample was naive CD8+ T cells from PBMCs. The receptors shown here come from a man younger than 30 in good health. Some clones in this sample may be carry-over from other donors' samples.

The chain combines TRBV7-3 with TRBJ1-1; a weak D match, TRBD1 (6 bases). The CDR3 covers 15 residues. Deletions cut 1 base from V and 4 bases from J, with 13 bases between. Germline CDR1 reads SGHTA; CDR2 reads FQGTGA. The CDR3 region is CASSLSHRVGTEAFF. CDR3 nucleotide sequence: TGTGCCAGCAGCTTAAGCCACAGGGTTGGCACTGAAGCTTTCTTT. The entire variable domain, with the rest obtained from reference TRBV7-3 and TRBJ1-1, is as follows: GAGVSQTPSNKVTEKGKYVELRCDPISGHTALYWYRQSLGQGPEFLIYFQGTGAADDSGLPNDRFFAVRPEGSVSTLKIQRTERGDSAVYLCASSLSHRVGTEAFFGQGTRLTVV.

This clone was detected only a few times. The V call is TRBV5-4, the J call TRBJ1-1; no reliable D call. The CDR3 sequence is 15 residues long. Germline V gene lookup returns CDR1 SGHNT and CDR2 YYREEE (reference sequence). V was shortened by 5 bases and J by 0 bases, with 14 bases between the two germline ends. The CDR3 nucleotides are TGTGCCAGCAGACTCATGGGAGGGATGAACACTGAAGCTTTCTTT. Its protein is CASRLMGGMNTEAFF. The full variable domain, in which reference TRBV5-4 and TRBJ1-1 provide the parts outside the CDR3, is ETGVTQSPTHLIKTRGQQVTLRCSSQSGHNTVSWYQQALGQGPQFIFQYYREEENGRGNFPPRFSGLQFPNYSSELNVNALELDDSALYLCASRLMGGMNTEAFFGQGTRLTVV.